Below are 13 T cell receptor beta chains sequenced from a single sample in a study of PD-1 and CTLA-4 blockade in melanoma. The method was immunoSEQ multiplex PCR; TCRdb's version includes in-frame clones alone and lacks a portion of them. The sample has fewer than 7,500 clones; about four fifths are singletons. The sequencing used CD8+ T cells from peripheral blood, collected before anti-PD-1 treatment. These receptor sequences come from a human donor with melanoma.

Within the sample, this clone is medium-sized. The V call is TRBV4-2, the J call TRBJ1-4; D not certain. This CDR3 spans 19 amino acids. V lost 0 bases, J lost 3 bases, and 20 bases lay in between. Germline CDR1 is LGHNA and CDR2 is YNFKEQ. The CDR3 region is CASSQEGQAKLMSNEKLFF. In DNA, the CDR3 is TGTGCCAGCAGCCAAGAAGGGCAGGCTAAGCTCATGTCTAATGAAAAACTGTTTTTT.

The genes are TRBV9 and TRBJ2-3, with a tentative D call TRBD2 (6 bases). The germline CDR1 and CDR2 sequences are SGDLS and YYNGEE. V was trimmed by 0 bases and J by 1 base, leaving 9 bases between them. This CDR3 spans 15 amino acids. CDR3 sequence (DNA): TGTGCCAGCAGCGTAGAACCGGGGGGCACAGATACGCAGTATTTT. This gives the protein CASSVEPGGTDTQYF.

Regarding this clone: Germline is not matched at one junction end, which may reflect a read error. The J gene is TRBJ2-2, the V gene TRBV5-5; 8 bases match TRBD1. CDR3 size: 15 residues. Germline assignment: CDR1 SGHKS and CDR2 YYEKEE (reference sequence). The CDR3 sequence is CASSDRGGNAGELFF. The CDR3 nucleotides are TGTGCCAGCAGCGACAGGGGTGGGAACGCCGGGGAGCTGTTTTTT.

The V gene is TRBV27, the J gene TRBJ2-1; a possible D gene is TRBD2 (5 bases). Germline assignment: CDR1 MNHEY and CDR2 SMNVEV (reference sequence). This CDR3 spans 15 amino acids. With 5 bases removed from V and 6 bases from J, the gap between germline ends came to 17 bases. The CDR3 DNA reads as TGTGCCAGCAGTATCGTGAGGCCTGGGAGCAATGAGCAGTTCTTC. Amino acids: CASSIVRPGSNEQFF.

This sequence joins TRBV5-6 and TRBJ1-1, with 11 bases identical to TRBD1. This CDR3 is 13 amino acids long. CDR1 and CDR2 (germline): SGHDT, YYEEEE. Unmatched junction bases numbered 2, after V lost 3 bases and J lost 7 bases. The CDR3 DNA reads as TGTGCCAGCAGCTCCGGGACAGGGGGTGAAGCTTTCTTT. The encoded protein is CASSSGTGGEAFF.

This CDR3 is CASSLNSEQFF. CDR3 nucleotide sequence: TGTGCCAGCAGCTTAAATTCCGAGCAGTTCTTC. V is TRBV13 and J is TRBJ2-1; no reliable D call. The V end was cut by 2 bases, the J end by 10 bases, with 6 bases between. Germline values: CDR1 PRHDT, CDR2 FYEKMQ (reference sequence). CDR3 length: 11 residues.

The V call is TRBV27, the J call TRBJ2-2, with 7 bases identical to TRBD1. This CDR3 comprises 14 residues. CDR1 is MNHEY, CDR2 SMNVEV, per germline (reference sequence). Trimming removed 5 bases from V and 6 bases from J; junction bases left unmatched: 6. This CDR3 is CASSPHRGPGELFF. For the CDR3, the DNA is TGTGCCAGCAGTCCTCACAGGGGACCCGGGGAGCTGTTTTTT.

This clone has only a few counts. This sequence joins TRBV13 and TRBJ1-1; D ambiguous. The germline V gene has CDR1 PRHDT and CDR2 FYEKMQ (reference sequence). V dropped 1 base and J dropped 5 bases, with 8 bases sitting between them. The CDR3 totals 13 residues. The CDR3 coding sequence is TGTGCCAGCAGCTTAGAGTACGGAACTGAAGCTTTCTTT. Translation: CASSLEYGTEAFF.

This chain joins TRBV11-2 and TRBJ1-1; a weak D match, TRBD1 (6 bases). The V gene lost 5 bases and the J gene lost 2 bases, with 12 bases spanning the gap. Germline CDR1 is SGHAT and CDR2 is FQNNGV. The CDR3 is 14 amino acids. The DNA of the CDR3 is TGTGCCAGCAGCCGAACAGGGATCAACACTGAAGCTTTCTTT. Amino acid sequence: CASSRTGINTEAFF.

The V and J genes are TRBV5-6 and TRBJ1-5; tentative D call: TRBD1 (5 bases). V lost 0 bases and J 7 bases, leaving 11 bases between the germline ends. Per the germline V gene, CDR1 is SGHDT and CDR2 is YYEEEE. The CDR3 is 14 residues long. DNA of the CDR3: TGTGCCAGCAGCTTGGGACAGACCCCACAGCCCCAGCATTTT. This translates into CASSLGQTPQPQHF.

This clone was observed a handful of times. The V gene is TRBV3-1 (or the pseudogene TRBV3-2), the J gene TRBJ1-5; D ambiguous. CDR1 and CDR2 from the germline V gene are LGHDT and YNNKEL (reference sequence). There are 14 residues in the CDR3. V gave up 3 bases and J gave up 3 bases, with 9 bases separating them. CDR3 protein: CASSHYGNNQPQHF. CDR3 DNA sequence: TGTGCCAGCAGCCATTATGGCAACAATCAGCCCCAGCATTTT.

This rearrangement joins TRBV2 to TRBJ2-1; 10 bases match TRBD2. Germline V gene lookup returns CDR1 SNHLY and CDR2 FYNNEI. The length of the CDR3 is 15 residues. V lost 5 bases to trimming and J lost 6 bases; unmatched junction nucleotides: 7. This CDR3 reads CASSSRASGSNEQFF. CDR3 nucleotide sequence: TGTGCCAGCAGTTCACGGGCTAGCGGGAGCAATGAGCAGTTCTTC.

For this clone: One end of the junction does not line up with germline, which may come from a read error. V is TRBV7-7 and J is TRBJ2-5; either TRBD1 or TRBD2 may fit D (7 bases each). The CDR3 consists of 18 residues. CDR1 SSHAT and CDR2 FNYEAQ come from the germline V gene (reference sequence). CDR3 sequence reads: CASSPQGGLAETQETQYF. Written as DNA, the CDR3 is TGTGCTAGCAGCCCCCAGGGGGGGCTAGCGGAGACACAAGAGACCCAGTACTTC.